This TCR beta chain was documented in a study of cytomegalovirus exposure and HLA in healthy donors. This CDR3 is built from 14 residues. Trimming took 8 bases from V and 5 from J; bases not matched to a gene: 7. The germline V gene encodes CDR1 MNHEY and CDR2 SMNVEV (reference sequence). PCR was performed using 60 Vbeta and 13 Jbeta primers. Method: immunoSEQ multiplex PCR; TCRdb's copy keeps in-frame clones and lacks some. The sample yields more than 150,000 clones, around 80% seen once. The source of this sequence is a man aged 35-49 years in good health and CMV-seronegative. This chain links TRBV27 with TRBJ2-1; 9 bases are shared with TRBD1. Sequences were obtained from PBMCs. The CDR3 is CASGGQGTDNEQFF. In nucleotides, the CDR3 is TGTGCCAGCGGGGGACAGGGAACAGACAATGAGCAGTTCTTC.